The clone carrying this T cell receptor beta chain was observed at least ten times. TCRdb re-analysed the multiplex PCR reads in MiXCR, keeping a single row per CDR3 protein. The sample has over 150,000 distinct CDR3 sequences, 30% to 35% seen once. This sample was included in a study of breast tumors, draining lymph nodes, adjacent tissues. Breast cancer patients provided tissue from their axillary draining lymph nodes. V gave up 0 bases and J gave up 3 bases, with 10 bases separating them. The CDR3 runs 15 residues. The V gene's germline CDR1 is LNHDA and CDR2 SQIVND (reference sequence). Sequences were obtained from axillary lymph node tissue. The clonotype comes from a female donor with breast cancer. Some clones in this sample may be carry-over from other donors' samples. This sequence joins TRBV19 and TRBJ2-3; possibly TRBD2 for D (7 bases). The chain's CDR3 is CASSIEGGPTDTQYF. Written as DNA, the CDR3 is TGTGCCAGTAGTATAGAGGGGGGGCCGACAGATACGCAGTATTTT.